Given below is one TCR beta chain in context. Next came a second PCR, run for about 7 to 12 cycles, which used a sample-barcoded 5' primer along with a J-beta primer mix. One entry per CDR3 protein results from TCRdb running MiXCR on the 5' RACE reads. This sample has over a million distinct CDR3 sequences, with approximately 43% found just once. Germline values: CDR1 DFQATT, CDR2 SNEGSKA (reference sequence). V was clipped by 3 bases and J by 3 bases, with 3 bases between them. The CDR3 spans 11 residues. This record belongs to a study of blood T cells in healthy people across ages. Sequenced material: blood. This receptor was taken from a woman in her late teens or twenties in good health. This rearrangement joins TRBV20-1 to TRBJ1-5; D gene uncertain. CDR3 sequence: CSASPNQPQHF. The CDR3 DNA sequence: TGCAGTGCTAGCCCCAATCAGCCCCAGCATTTT.